This T cell receptor (beta chain) was documented in a study of CD8 T cells in ankylosing spondylitis. This clonotype was detected many times. TCRdb independently ran MiXCR on the 5' RACE reads; one entry per CDR3 protein. The sample holds fewer than 200,000 distinct CDR3 sequences, 9.8% seen once. From germline, CDR1 is ENHRY and CDR2 SYGVKD. V dropped 1 base and J dropped 5 bases, with 11 bases sitting between them. The CDR3 totals 15 residues. The rearrangement links TRBV10-3 to TRBJ2-2; tentatively, D is TRBD2 (5 bases). Sequenced input: blood, either unsorted or a sorted T cell fraction (not recorded which). The receptor comes from a female donor with ankylosing spondylitis or in good health (not recorded which). The CDR3 nucleotides read TGTGCCATCAGTGAGTTGCGAGGCGGGACCGGGGAGCTGTTTTTT. Residues: CAISELRGGTGELFF.